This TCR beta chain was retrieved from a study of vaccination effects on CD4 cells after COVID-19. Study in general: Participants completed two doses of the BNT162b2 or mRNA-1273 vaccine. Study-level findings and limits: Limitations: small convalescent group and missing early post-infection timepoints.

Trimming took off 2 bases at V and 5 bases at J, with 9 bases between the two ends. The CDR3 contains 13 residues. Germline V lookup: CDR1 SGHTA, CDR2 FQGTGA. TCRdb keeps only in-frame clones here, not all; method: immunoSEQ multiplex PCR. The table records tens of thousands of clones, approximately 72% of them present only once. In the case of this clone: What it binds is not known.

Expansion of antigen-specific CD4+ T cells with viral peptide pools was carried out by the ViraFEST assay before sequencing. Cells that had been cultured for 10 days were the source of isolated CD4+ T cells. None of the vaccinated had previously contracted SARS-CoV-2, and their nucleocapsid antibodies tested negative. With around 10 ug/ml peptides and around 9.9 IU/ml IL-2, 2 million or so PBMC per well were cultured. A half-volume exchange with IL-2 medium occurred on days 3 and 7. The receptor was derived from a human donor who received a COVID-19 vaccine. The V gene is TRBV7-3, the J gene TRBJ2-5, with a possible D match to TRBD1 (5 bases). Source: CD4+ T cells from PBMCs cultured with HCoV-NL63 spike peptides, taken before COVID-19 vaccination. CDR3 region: CASSLSRDETQYF. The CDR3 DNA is TGTGCCAGCAGCTTATCCAGGGATGAGACCCAGTACTTC.